The T cell receptor (beta chain) described here comes from a study of blood T cell repertoires in COVID-19. This clone was observed many times. Germline V gives CDR1 MDHEN, CDR2 SYDVKM. Trimming removed 8 bases at V and 4 bases at J, with 14 bases between. The CDR3 contains 14 residues. Original handling: Estimation of nucleated cell counts relied on the amplification of reference gene primers. Sequencing was performed with immunoSEQ multiplex PCR; in TCRdb, only in-frame clones are kept and a portion is missing. That table gives V, J and clone size, and the DNA gave D and trimming. Of 95,000 to 120,000 clones in the sample, over 65% were seen once.

The source material was peripheral blood. The chain links TRBV28 to TRBJ1-4; a possible D gene is TRBD1 (6 bases). The clonotype originates from a woman aged 40 to 50 with acute or convalescent COVID-19. The CDR3, as DNA: TGTGCCAGCTGGAGCAGGGGTGGTAATGAAAAACTGTTTTTT. Its translation is CASWSRGGNEKLFF.